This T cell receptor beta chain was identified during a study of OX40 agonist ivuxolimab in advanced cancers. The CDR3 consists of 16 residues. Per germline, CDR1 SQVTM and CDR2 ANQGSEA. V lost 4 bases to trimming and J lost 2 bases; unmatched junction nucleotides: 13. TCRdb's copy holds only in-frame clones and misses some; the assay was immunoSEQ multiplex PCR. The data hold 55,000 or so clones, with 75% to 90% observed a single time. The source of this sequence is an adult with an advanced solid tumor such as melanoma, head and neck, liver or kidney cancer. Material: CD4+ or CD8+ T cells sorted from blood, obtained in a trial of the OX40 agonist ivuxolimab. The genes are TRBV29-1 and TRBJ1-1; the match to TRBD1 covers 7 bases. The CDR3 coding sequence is TGCAGCGTTGTGGGGGAGACAGGGACCCCCAACACTGAAGCTTTCTTT. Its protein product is CSVVGETGTPNTEAFF. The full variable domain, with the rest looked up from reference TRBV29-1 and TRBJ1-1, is SAVISQKPSRDICQRGTSLTIQCQVDSQVTMMFWYRQQPGQSLTLIATANQGSEATYESGFVIDKFPISRPNLTFSTLTVSNMSPEDSSIYLCSVVGETGTPNTEAFFGQGTRLTVV.